This T cell receptor beta chain was obtained from a study of cytomegalovirus exposure and HLA in healthy donors (dated by TCRdb to the late 2010s). Regarding the complete study: The roughly 650 repertoires of the first cohort and the 110 or so validation repertoires were produced on the same platform, according to a later analysis. High-throughput TCR immunosequencing, statistical association of individual TCRs with disease status, and machine learning were combined to predict cytomegalovirus infection status. The study aimed to test whether signatures of past pathogen exposure could be identified by cataloging public T cell receptors. In addition to the first cohort of roughly 700 subjects, a separate validation cohort of approximately 120 different subjects was used. Points the paper makes about the study in general: The authors suggested that the approach could potentially be generalized to other disease states and immunological phenotypes. In the study, about 150 TCR beta chains were listed as associated with cytomegalovirus. In vitro tests confirmed that a few of the cytomegalovirus-associated TCR beta chains recognize cytomegalovirus antigens. In a later analysis, TCRs clustered in the first cohort were found to also tend to co-occur in the approximately 120 validation repertoires, with approximately 95% of cluster scores above 0. All 120 or so repertoires were used to score co-occurrence in the validation cohort in a later analysis, because that analysis had no HLA typing for the cohort. Most TCR sequences were observed very rarely across donors, whereas some public TCRs were present in many individuals. Cytomegalovirus status was reported to be diagnosed by the classifier with high specificity and sensitivity in both the original and validation cohorts.

Library preparation used the immunoSEQ multiplex PCR assay. The paper's processing steps were these. A statistical classification framework was built for diagnosing cytomegalovirus status from the catalog of TCR beta chain sequences. TCRdb took this table from immuneACCESS and kept in-frame rearrangements with V and J called. Such tables lack part of the clones; where checked against another copy, unresolved V genes explain under half of the gap, and the rest is unexplained. The V and J calls and clone size come from that table; D and trimming were worked out from the DNA. The sample table records some 240,000 clones; about 86% of these occur just once. Roughly 1.2% of the sample rests with the top ten. As concerns this clone: Its antigen is unknown. One base away there is no much larger clone; base qualities are not given.

The donors were included in the validation cohort of 90 to 150 subjects, a group kept apart from the 666-subject first cohort. For CDR1 and CDR2, the germline V gene lists MRHNA and SNTAGT. Trimmed from V: 2 bases; trimmed from J: 0 bases; junction bases lacking a gene match: 0. From its cysteine to its phenylalanine, the CDR3 spans 15 amino acids. Only the CDR3 portion is preserved as DNA: 45 bases, with reading frame beginning at the first base. Sequencing was carried out using PBMCs. This TCR was sampled from a woman aged 30 to 39 in good health and CMV-seropositive. The sequence joins TRBV6-4 to TRBJ2-1, and 8 junctional nucleotides match TRBD2. Read as DNA, the sequence is TGTGCCAGCAGTGACACTAGCGGCTCCTACAATGAGCAGTTCTTC. It codes for CASSDTSGSYNEQFF.